The sequence of this T cell receptor (beta chain) was determined in a study of post-analysis software for immune sequencing data (dated by TCRdb to the mid-2010s). About the study as a whole: The recorded disease courses included relapsing-remitting, secondary progressive and progressive-relapsing multiple sclerosis, and some patients had no subtype annotation. The patient repertoires were compared against 11 previously published healthy control repertoires obtained from donors aged roughly 6 to 28 years. A subset of samples was prepared in parallel using single-end sample barcoding, then pooled and co-amplified after Illumina adapter ligation.

Libraries were made using PCR. Instrument used: Illumina HiSeq 2500. To reduce PCR and sequencing biases, unique molecular identifiers were built into the TCR beta cDNA libraries. Some 500,000 cDNA molecules were obtained for every 1 to 10 million input T cells, so each molecule roughly corresponded to one T cell. Patient libraries were prepared and sequenced with the same protocol used for the earlier healthy control dataset. Samples belonging to the same batch were prepared together, multiplexed and sequenced on a shared HiSeq lane. The authors processed their data as follows. Raw barcoded reads were processed with MIGEC, discarding single-read molecular identifier groups before consensus assembly and CDR3 extraction. Clonotype tables were post-analysed with VDJtools, normalizing diversity by down-sampling all datasets to the smallest sample size. In repertoire overlap clustering, CDR3 amino acid sequences, but not nucleotide sequences, were matched to correct batch-related cross-sample contamination. The public reads were reanalyzed by TCRdb: fastp trimming at Q25, MiXCR alignment, in-frame beta chains only. Rows with one shared CDR3 protein collapse into an entry with the most common genes and DNA. The V and J calls come from TCRdb's annotation, not from the publication. The sample profile shows roughly 670,000 distinct CDR3 sequences; approximately 59% of them were found once. The top ten hold approximately 10% of the sample.

TCR beta repertoires were profiled from peripheral blood of more than ten young patients with multiple sclerosis to demonstrate the VDJtools post-analysis software. Multiple sclerosis patients were children and adolescents aged about 6 to 16 years. CDR1 is given as DFQATT and CDR2 as SNEGSKA, both from the germline V gene (reference sequence). Germline trimming: 6 bases from V, 8 bases from J; junction bases outside gene matches: 11. Spanning cysteine to phenylalanine, the CDR3 consists of 14 amino acids. Only the CDR3 DNA is retained, 42 bases long and in frame from the first base. Overall study outcomes, separate from this receptor: Multiple sclerosis patients had significantly lower normalized Chao1 diversity than controls, a result that suggests substantial peripheral T-cell clonal expansion. The control group was slightly older than the multiple sclerosis patient group. Patients showed significantly higher frequencies than controls for several TRBV segments, among them TRBV5-6, TRBV5-1 and TRBV20-1. Direct clustering with F measure revealed strong co-clustering of samples prepared in the same batch, which led to a batch-effect correction.

Worth noting for this clonotype: The target of this receptor is not known. Base quality data are lacking; no much larger clone is found one base away.

The sequence links TRBV20-1 to TRBJ1-2, with 11 junctional bases fitting TRBD1. Material: blood. The sequence was obtained from a girl aged 2 to 9 with multiple sclerosis. The bases read TGCAGTGCCCCCCAGGGACAGGGGGTAGAGGGCTACACCTTC. It translates as CSAPQGQGVEGYTF.